The entry that follows covers one TCR beta chain sequence. Germline CDR1 reads GTSNPN; CDR2 reads SVGIG (reference sequence). Between the trimmed V and J ends, which lost 4 bases and 5 bases, there was a span of 14 bases. The CDR3 has 14 residues. The sample is drawn from a study of cytomegalovirus exposure and HLA in healthy donors. Primers: 60 Vbeta forward and 13 Jbeta reverse. The method was immunoSEQ multiplex PCR; TCRdb's version includes in-frame clones alone and lacks a portion of them. In the table there are around 90,000 clones, over 75% of which are singletons. What was sequenced was PBMCs. The chain couples TRBV30 to TRBJ2-2; D is perhaps TRBD2 (6 bases). The sequence derives from a man aged 30-40 years in good health and CMV-seronegative. The CDR3 protein is CAWKGTRGTGELFF. The CDR3 nucleotides read TGTGCCTGGAAGGGGACTCGAGGTACCGGGGAGCTGTTTTTT.